What follows are 8 T cell receptor beta chains derived from one specimen sequenced in a study of T-cell memory formation after mild COVID-19. TCRdb ran MiXCR on the 5' RACE reads and lists one entry per CDR3 protein. This sample has 380,000 or so distinct CDR3 sequences; roughly an eighth occur once, and the top ten carry 20% to 25%. Sequencing used PBMCs or a T cell subset sorted from them (not recorded which). These receptors were taken from a man between 18 and 35 years old who had mild COVID-19 (a few samples of this study predate the infection). Cell type and time point are not known.

The chain recombines TRBV4-3 with TRBJ1-6; D gene unclear. The germline gives CDR1 LGHNA, CDR2 YSLEER. CDR3 size: 17 residues. The germline V and J ends were trimmed by 0 bases and 3 bases, with 12 bases remaining between them. The CDR3 sequence: CASSQDSGRLYNSPLHF. Here the CDR3 DNA reads TGCGCCAGCAGCCAAGATTCAGGTCGCCTCTATAATTCACCCCTCCACTTT.

The CDR3 reads CASSWTSGPADTQYF. In DNA form, the CDR3 reads TGTGCCAGCAGCTGGACTAGCGGACCCGCAGATACGCAGTATTTT. This chain joins TRBV12-3 or TRBV12-4 and TRBJ2-3; 10 bases fit TRBD2. V was pared by 6 bases and J by 4 bases, with 7 bases of the junction left unmatched. This CDR3 has 15 residues.

The sample holds a few counts of this clonotype. The chain combines TRBV7-9 with TRBJ2-7; D is perhaps TRBD1 (6 bases). The CDR3 runs 15 residues. Germline V gene sequence: CDR1 SEHNR, CDR2 FQNEAQ (reference sequence). Trimming left V 4 bases short and J 5 bases short, with 18 bases between. The CDR3 nucleotides read TGTGCCAGCAGCTGGGGCCTAGACAGGTTGAACGAGCAGTACTTC. The encoded protein is CASSWGLDRLNEQYF.

In its sample, this clonotype was seen a few times. V is TRBV13 and J is TRBJ2-5, with D perhaps matching TRBD1 or TRBD2 (5 bases each). The CDR3 is made up of 14 amino acids. Trimming stripped 5 bases from V and 3 bases from J, with 13 bases between. Germline V gene lookup returns CDR1 PRHDT and CDR2 FYEKMQ (reference sequence). The CDR3 DNA is TGTGCCAGCAGCGCGTCCGGGACCGAAGAGACCCAGTACTTC. It codes for CASSASGTEETQYF.

This clonotype showed up just a few times. The rearrangement uses TRBV12-3 or TRBV12-4 and TRBJ1-3; no clear D. The ends were cut back, 2 bases at V and 8 bases at J, with 7 bases in the middle. This CDR3 is 12 amino acids long. CDR3 DNA sequence: TGTGCCAGCAGTTTATACGGGGACACCATATATTTT. It translates to CASSLYGDTIYF.

In this sample, this clonotype turned up many times. The genes are TRBV7-8 and TRBJ2-7; 10 positions agree with TRBD2. CDR3 length equals 14 residues. CDR1 and CDR2 (germline): SGHVS, FQNEAQ. Trimming cost V 5 bases and J 3 bases; bases outside gene matches: 4. The CDR3 coding sequence is TGTGCCAGCAGCAGTAGCGGGGGGCTCTACGAGCAGTACTTC. Translation: CASSSSGGLYEQYF.

There are a few counts of this clonotype. The chain employs TRBV4-3 and TRBJ2-7; 7 bases match TRBD1. The CDR3 length is 15 residues. J gave up 3 bases and V 2 bases, and 7 bases lay outside the gene matches. The V gene's germline CDR1 is LGHNA and CDR2 YSLEER. The CDR3 loop reads CASSQNGQEIYEQYF. CDR3 DNA sequence: TGCGCCAGCAGCCAAAATGGACAGGAAATCTACGAGCAGTACTTC.

There are a few counts of this clonotype. The gene calls are TRBV7-6 and TRBJ1-5, with D possibly matching TRBD1 (5 bases). Germline CDR1 SGHVS, CDR2 FNYEAQ. This CDR3 is 15 amino acids long. Deletions cut 1 base from V and 6 bases from J, with 13 bases between. Here the CDR3 DNA reads TGTGCCAGCAGCTTAGGAGGGGCCGCGGGTCAGCCCCAGCATTTT. It codes for CASSLGGAAGQPQHF.